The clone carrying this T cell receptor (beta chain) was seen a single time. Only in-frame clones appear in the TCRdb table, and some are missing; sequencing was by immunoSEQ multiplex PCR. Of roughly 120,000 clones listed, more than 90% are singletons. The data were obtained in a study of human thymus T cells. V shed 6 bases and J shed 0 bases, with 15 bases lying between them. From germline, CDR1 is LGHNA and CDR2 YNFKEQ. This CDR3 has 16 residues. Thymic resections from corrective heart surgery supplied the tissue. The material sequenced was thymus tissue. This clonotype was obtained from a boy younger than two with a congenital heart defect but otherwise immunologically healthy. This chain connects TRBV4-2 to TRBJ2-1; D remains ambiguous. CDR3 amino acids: CASSVRINFSYNEQFF. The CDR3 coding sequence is TGTGCCAGCAGTGTTAGAATTAACTTCTCCTACAATGAGCAGTTCTTC.